The TCR beta chain described here comes from a study of molecular identifiers for immune sequencing clone quantification. A CD8+CD4-CCR7+CD45RA+ phenotype served as the sorting definition for naive CD8 T cells. V lost 0 bases to trimming and J lost 5 bases; unmatched junction nucleotides: 17. This CDR3 comprises 19 residues. The V gene's germline CDR1 is LGHNA and CDR2 YNFKEQ. By frequency in the sample, this clonotype is medium-sized. TCRdb reprocessed the PCR reads via MiXCR and lists one record per CDR3 protein. The data hold about 9,600 distinct CDR3 sequences, with 15% to 20% observed a single time.

This TCR derives from a human donor in good health. Some libraries in this study had Jurkat cell RNA spiked in. The chain links TRBV4-2 to TRBJ2-7; 9 bases are shared with TRBD1. Sequenced: naive CD8+ T cells from blood, with Jurkat cell RNA spiked in. Described subset: FACS-sorted CD8+CD4-CCR7+CD45RA+ naive T cells. The CDR3 loop is CASSQDLSWVGTGTNEQYF. CDR3 coding DNA: TGTGCCAGCAGCCAAGATCTTTCTTGGGTCGGGACAGGGACCAACGAGCAGTACTTC.